The 17 T cell receptor beta chains listed next were all sequenced from one sample in a study of shared clonotypes between healthy human individuals. It was CD45RO-negative cells, positively selected for CCR7, that made up naive CD8 cells, with terminally differentiated effector memory CD45RA+ cells excluded. Only in-frame clones appear in the TCRdb table, and some are missing; sequencing was by immunoSEQ multiplex PCR. The table has about 1.9 million clones, 93% seen once. Source material: naive CD8+ T cells from PBMCs. These receptors all come from a man between 18 and 35 years old in good health. Some clones in this sample may be carry-over from other donors' samples.

This chain connects TRBV19 to TRBJ1-5; TRBD1 matches at 7 bases. The V gene's germline CDR1 is LNHDA and CDR2 SQIVND (reference sequence). The CDR3 consists of 16 residues. Trimming at V came to 5 bases and at J to 0 bases, leaving 7 bases not matched to a gene. The CDR3 DNA is TGTGCCAGTAGTCTGACCCGGACAGGTAGCAATCAGCCCCAGCATTTT. Protein: CASSLTRTGSNQPQHF.

The genes are TRBV5-1 and TRBJ2-7; 8 bases are a match to TRBD1. The CDR3 runs 13 residues. The germline CDR1 and CDR2 sequences are SGHRS and YFSETQ. V trimming: 7 bases; J trimming: 3 bases; junction bases outside the gene matches: 6. Written as DNA, the CDR3 is TGCGCCAGCTGCCGGGACAGGAACTACGAGCAGTACTTC. Its translation: CASCRDRNYEQYF.

V is TRBV10-3 and J is TRBJ1-3; no clear D gene. V lost 2 bases and J 2 bases, leaving 4 bases between the germline ends. This CDR3 is 13 amino acids long. Germline CDR1 and CDR2: ENHRY and SYGVKD. The CDR3 region is CAISEGPGNTIYF. The DNA for the CDR3 is TGTGCCATCAGTGAGGGACCTGGAAACACCATATATTTT.

The DNA of the CDR3 is TGCGCCAGCAGCCAAACAGGGAGGGTGGTCTATGGCTACACCTTC. Translating gives CASSQTGRVVYGYTF. The chain combines TRBV4-1 with TRBJ1-2; perhaps TRBD1 as D (6 bases). V lost 2 bases and J lost 4, with 14 bases in between. This CDR3 has 15 residues. The germline gives CDR1 MGHRA, CDR2 YSYEKL.

As concerns this clone: In the same sample, other DNA sequences code for this CDR3. The V call is TRBV28, the J call TRBJ1-5; D is ambiguous. From germline, CDR1 is MDHEN and CDR2 SYDVKM. V was shortened by 6 bases and J by 0 bases, with 9 bases between the two germline ends. CDR3 size: 14 residues. The DNA for the CDR3 is TGTGCCAGCAGCCGAGTGGATAGCAATCAGCCCCAGCATTTT. It yields the protein CASSRVDSNQPQHF.

A single count supports this clone. The chain employs TRBV7-9 and TRBJ2-1; maybe TRBD2 (5 bases). The germline gives CDR1 SEHNR, CDR2 FQNEAQ (reference sequence). Trimming took off 4 bases at V and 6 bases at J, with 13 bases between the two ends. The CDR3 contains 14 residues. Written as DNA, the CDR3 is TGTGCCAGCAGCTCGGACTTCCTAGGCAATGAGCAGTTCTTC. This translates into CASSSDFLGNEQFF.

The chain uses TRBV19 and TRBJ1-1, with 10 bases that match TRBD1. V was pared by 3 bases and J by 1 base, with 17 bases of the junction left unmatched. Per germline, CDR1 LNHDA and CDR2 SQIVND (reference sequence). The CDR3 is made up of 20 amino acids. CDR3 in DNA: TGTGCCAGTAGTATCAAACAGGGGCTGAGAAGGACAGGGGGGAACACTGAAGCTTTCTTT. It specifies CASSIKQGLRRTGGNTEAFF.

V is TRBV9 and J is TRBJ2-2; D unresolved. CDR1 and CDR2 from the germline V gene are SGDLS and YYNGEE. V was shortened by 0 bases and J by 1 base, with 7 bases between the two germline ends. This CDR3 is 15 amino acids long. CDR3 coding DNA: TGTGCCAGCAGCGTAGACGGCAGGAACACCGGGGAGCTGTTTTTT. Its translation is CASSVDGRNTGELFF.

V gene TRBV7-9 combines with J gene TRBJ2-7, with 7 bases lining up with TRBD2. Germline-derived CDR1 and CDR2 are SEHNR and FQNEAQ (reference sequence). The CDR3 contains 16 residues. V lost 3 bases to trimming and J lost 1 base; unmatched junction nucleotides: 9. The CDR3 is CASSFPIRRGSYEQYF. The DNA for the CDR3 is TGTGCCAGCAGCTTCCCCATTCGGCGGGGGTCCTACGAGCAGTACTTC. Complete variable domain (other parts from reference TRBV7-9 and TRBJ2-7): DTGVSQNPRHKITKRGQNVTFRCDPISEHNRLYWYRQTLGQGPEFLTYFQNEAQLEKSRLLSDRFSAERPKGSFSTLEIQRTEQGDSAMYLCASSFPIRRGSYEQYFGPGTRLTVT.

The genes are TRBV6-1 and TRBJ2-7; 9 bases map to TRBD1. CDR3 length: 14 residues. The V segment lost 10 bases and the J segment 3 bases; nucleotides outside the gene matches: 10. Germline CDR1 MNHNS, CDR2 SASEGT. The CDR3 nucleotides are TGTGCCACCCGTACAGGGGGCGAGGGCTACGAGCAGTACTTC. Translation: CATRTGGEGYEQYF.

The chain recombines TRBV7-2 with TRBJ2-5; 9 bases align to TRBD2. Per the germline V gene, CDR1 is SGHTA and CDR2 is FQGNSA. The CDR3 covers 16 residues. V dropped 2 bases and J dropped 0; count of bases not matched to a gene: 4. The CDR3 region is CASSLRLAGNQETQYF. The CDR3 nucleotides read TGTGCCAGCAGCTTACGGCTAGCGGGAAACCAAGAGACCCAGTACTTC.

This clone was recorded only once. The chain employs TRBV4-3 and TRBJ2-1; D not resolved. Germline lookup yields CDR1 LGHNA and CDR2 YSLEER. V was shortened by 0 bases and J by 3 bases, with 9 bases between the two germline ends. This CDR3 has 15 residues. The CDR3 DNA sequence: TGCGCCAGCAGCCAAGATTACCAGCTCTACAATGAGCAGTTCTTC. This encodes CASSQDYQLYNEQFF.

The chain uses TRBV13 and TRBJ1-1, with D unclear. The CDR3 is 12 amino acids. Trimming stripped 7 bases from V and 3 bases from J, with 9 bases between. Looked up from germline, CDR1 is PRHDT and CDR2 is FYEKMQ (reference sequence). The CDR3 here is CASNYLDTEAFF. As DNA, the CDR3 is TGTGCCAGCAATTACCTGGACACTGAAGCTTTCTTT.

V gene TRBV5-6 combines with J gene TRBJ1-2; 7 bases match TRBD1. V dropped 4 bases and J dropped 3; count of bases not matched to a gene: 3. The CDR3 spans 13 residues. Germline V CDR1 and CDR2: SGHDT, YYEEEE. CDR3 protein: CASSRTGDYGYTF. The CDR3 DNA follows: TGTGCCAGCAGCCGAACAGGGGACTATGGCTACACCTTC.

The chain carries TRBV11-2 and TRBJ2-7, with TRBD1 matching 8 bases. The V gene's germline CDR1 is SGHAT and CDR2 FQNNGV. The CDR3 is 13 residues long. Trimming cost V 5 bases and J 4 bases; bases outside gene matches: 4. The CDR3: CASSAGQGYEQYF. CDR3 DNA: TGTGCCAGCAGCGCAGGACAGGGTTACGAGCAGTACTTC.

The chain links TRBV11-2 to TRBJ2-1; TRBD2 agrees at 10 bases. V lost 2 bases, J lost 7 bases, and 2 bases stayed unmatched. Germline V gene data show CDR1 as SGHAT and CDR2 as FQNNGV. This CDR3 contains 14 residues. CDR3 amino acids: CASSLTSGINEQFF. CDR3 in DNA: TGTGCCAGCAGCTTAACTAGCGGGATAAATGAGCAGTTCTTC.

CDR3 sequence reads: CASSWERGGAKNIQYF. The CDR3 nucleotides are TGTGCCAGCAGCTGGGAGCGGGGGGGAGCCAAAAACATTCAGTACTTC. This sequence joins TRBV5-4 and TRBJ2-4, with 10 bases that match TRBD2. The V segment lost 3 bases and the J segment 0 bases; nucleotides outside the gene matches: 3. Looked up from germline, CDR1 is SGHNT and CDR2 is YYREEE (reference sequence). There are 16 residues in the CDR3.